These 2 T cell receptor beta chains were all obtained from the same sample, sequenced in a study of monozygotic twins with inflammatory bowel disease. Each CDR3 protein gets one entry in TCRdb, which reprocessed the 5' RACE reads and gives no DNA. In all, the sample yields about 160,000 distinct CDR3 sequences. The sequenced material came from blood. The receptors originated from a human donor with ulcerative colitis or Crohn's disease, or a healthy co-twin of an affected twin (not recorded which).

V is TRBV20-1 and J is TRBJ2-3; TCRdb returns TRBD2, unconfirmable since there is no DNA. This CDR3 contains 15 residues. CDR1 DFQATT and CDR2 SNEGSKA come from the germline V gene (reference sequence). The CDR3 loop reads CSATPRTSATDTQYF.

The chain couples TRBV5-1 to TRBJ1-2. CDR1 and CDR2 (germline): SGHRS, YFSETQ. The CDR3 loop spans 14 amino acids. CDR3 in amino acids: CASSLVEGSDGYTF.